In this sample, the clone carrying this T cell receptor (beta chain) turned up a few times. TRB was amplified from around 230-520 ng of blood genomic DNA. These data originate in a study of T and B cells in COVID-19 patients. BIOMED2 TRB-A/B primer pools were used in multiplex TRB PCR. TCRdb used MiXCR to reprocess the multiplex PCR reads, holding one entry per CDR3 protein. The sample contains more than 15,000 distinct CDR3 sequences, about 30% of which appear only once. The germline V gene has CDR1 SGHRS and CDR2 YFSETQ. V shed 4 bases and J shed 0 bases, with 9 bases lying between them. The CDR3 length is 14 residues.

Sequencing used blood. The source is a human donor who had recovered from COVID-19. The V call is TRBV5-1, the J call TRBJ2-3; D may be TRBD1 (6 bases). CDR3 in amino acids: CASSLDSSTDTQYF. CDR3 bases: TGCGCCAGCAGCCTGGACAGCAGCACAGATACGCAGTATTTT.